The clone carrying this TCR beta chain was seen repeatedly, ten times or more. The antigen is not known. Construction of the TCRbeta library involved unique molecular identifiers. TCRdb redid the calling of the PCR reads with MiXCR, one entry per CDR3 protein. The profile shows 250,000 or so distinct CDR3 sequences, around 7.5% of them singletons. This specimen comes from a study of T-cell reconstitution after alpha-beta-depleted transplantation in children. Study conclusions and caveats: Several hundred expanded graft clones reportedly supplied alpha-beta T cells about two months after transplant. Once a year had passed after transplant, T-cell counts and diversity came mostly from newly produced T cells. Certain patients had high TCRbeta diversity at day 60, and it came from recipient T cells and thymic progenitors that survived.

The input for sequencing was PBMCs, mostly from graft donor cells, taken 180 days after TCRalphabeta/CD19-depleted stem cell transplant. The origin of this receptor is a male patient younger than 18 who had a stem cell transplant for acute lymphoblastic leukemia, so the T cells may come from the graft donor.

CDR3 bases: TGTGCCAGCAGCCGAAGACTAGCGGGAGGGGACGAGCAGTACTTC. Residues: CASSRRLAGGDEQYF. This chain links TRBV4-2 with TRBJ2-7; 14 bases map to TRBD2. The CDR3 length is 15 residues. The germline CDR1 and CDR2 sequences are LGHNA and YNFKEQ. With 4 bases clipped from V and 5 bases from J, the junction kept 4 bases outside the gene matches.